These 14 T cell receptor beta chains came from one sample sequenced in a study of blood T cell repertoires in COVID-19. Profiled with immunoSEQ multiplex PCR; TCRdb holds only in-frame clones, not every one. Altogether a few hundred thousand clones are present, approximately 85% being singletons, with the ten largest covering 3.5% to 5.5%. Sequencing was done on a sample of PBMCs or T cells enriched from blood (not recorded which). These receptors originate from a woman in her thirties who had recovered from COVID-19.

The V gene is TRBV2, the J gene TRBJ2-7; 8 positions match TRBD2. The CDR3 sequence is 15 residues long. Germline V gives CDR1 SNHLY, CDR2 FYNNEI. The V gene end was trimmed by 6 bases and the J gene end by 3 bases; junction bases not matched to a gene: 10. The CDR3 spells CASRLRTSPFYEQYF. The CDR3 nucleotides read TGTGCCAGCAGGTTGAGGACTAGCCCCTTCTACGAGCAGTACTTC.

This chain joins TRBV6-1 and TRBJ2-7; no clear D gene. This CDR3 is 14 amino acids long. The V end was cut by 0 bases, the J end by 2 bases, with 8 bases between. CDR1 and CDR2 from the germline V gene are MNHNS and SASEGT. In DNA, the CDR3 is TGTGCCAGCAGTGAAGCCCTAGGCACCTACGAGCAGTACTTC. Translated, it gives CASSEALGTYEQYF.

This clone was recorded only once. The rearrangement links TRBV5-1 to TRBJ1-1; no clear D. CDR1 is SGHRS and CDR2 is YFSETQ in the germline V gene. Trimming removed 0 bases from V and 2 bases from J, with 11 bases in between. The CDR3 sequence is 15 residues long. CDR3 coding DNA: TGCGCCAGCAGCTTGGCCCAGGTCTCAAACACTGAAGCTTTCTTT. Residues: CASSLAQVSNTEAFF.

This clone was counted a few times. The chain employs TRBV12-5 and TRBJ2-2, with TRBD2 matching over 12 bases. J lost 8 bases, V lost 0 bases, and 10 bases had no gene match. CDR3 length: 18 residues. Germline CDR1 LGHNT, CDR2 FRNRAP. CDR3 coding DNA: TGTGCTAGTGGTTTGGTGAAAGAGGGACTAGCGGGTGTAGGGGAGCTGTTTTTT. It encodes CASGLVKEGLAGVGELFF.

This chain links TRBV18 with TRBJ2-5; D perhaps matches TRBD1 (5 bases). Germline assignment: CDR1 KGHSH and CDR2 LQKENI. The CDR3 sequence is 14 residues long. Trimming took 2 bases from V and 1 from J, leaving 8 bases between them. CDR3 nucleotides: TGTGCCAGCTCACCATTTGACAGCCAAGAGACCCAGTACTTC. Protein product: CASSPFDSQETQYF.

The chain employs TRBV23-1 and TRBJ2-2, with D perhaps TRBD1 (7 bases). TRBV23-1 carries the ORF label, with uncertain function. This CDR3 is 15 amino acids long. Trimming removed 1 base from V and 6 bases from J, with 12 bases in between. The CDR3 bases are TGCGCCAGCAGTCAATTCGGAGGGGGCGCCGGGGAGCTGTTTTTT. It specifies CASSQFGGGAGELFF.

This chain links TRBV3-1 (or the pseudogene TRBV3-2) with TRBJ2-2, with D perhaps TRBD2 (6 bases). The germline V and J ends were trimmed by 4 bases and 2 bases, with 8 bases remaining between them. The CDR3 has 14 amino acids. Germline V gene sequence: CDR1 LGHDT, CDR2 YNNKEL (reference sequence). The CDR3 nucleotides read TGTGCCAGCAGCCCGACTAGAAACACCGGGGAGCTGTTTTTT. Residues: CASSPTRNTGELFF.

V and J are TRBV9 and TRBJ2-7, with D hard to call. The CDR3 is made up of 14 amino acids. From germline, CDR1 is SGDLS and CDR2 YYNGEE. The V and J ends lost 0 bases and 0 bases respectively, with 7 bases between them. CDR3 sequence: CASSVEPFSYEQYF. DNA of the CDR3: TGTGCCAGCAGCGTAGAGCCCTTCTCCTACGAGCAGTACTTC.

CDR3 protein: CAISESGGGFSETQYF. The CDR3 region has the DNA TGTGCCATCAGTGAGTCTGGCGGGGGGTTCTCAGAGACCCAGTACTTC. The V gene is TRBV10-3, the J gene TRBJ2-5; 8 bases are shared with TRBD2. This CDR3 contains 16 residues. V lost 0 bases, J lost 4 bases, and 7 bases stayed unmatched. Germline loops: CDR1 ENHRY, CDR2 SYGVKD.

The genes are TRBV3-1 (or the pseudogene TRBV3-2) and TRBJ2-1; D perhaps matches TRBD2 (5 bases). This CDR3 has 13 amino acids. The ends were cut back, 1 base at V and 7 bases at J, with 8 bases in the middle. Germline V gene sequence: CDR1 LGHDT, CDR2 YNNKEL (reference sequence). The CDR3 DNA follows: TGTGCCAGCAGCCAAGTCAGCGGAAATGAGCAGTTCTTC. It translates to CASSQVSGNEQFF.

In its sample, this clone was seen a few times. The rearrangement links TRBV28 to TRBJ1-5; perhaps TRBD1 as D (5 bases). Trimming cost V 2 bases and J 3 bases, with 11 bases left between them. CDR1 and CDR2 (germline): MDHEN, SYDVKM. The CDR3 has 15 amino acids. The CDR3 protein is CASSLAGKINQPQHF. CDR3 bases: TGTGCCAGCAGTTTAGCAGGGAAGATCAATCAGCCCCAGCATTTT.

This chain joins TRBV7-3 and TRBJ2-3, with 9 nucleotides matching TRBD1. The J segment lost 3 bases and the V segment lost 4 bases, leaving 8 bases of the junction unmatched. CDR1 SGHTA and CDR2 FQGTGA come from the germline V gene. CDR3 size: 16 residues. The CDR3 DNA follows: TGTGCCAGCAGCTCCGGGACAGGGATTGTGACAGATACGCAGTATTTT. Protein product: CASSSGTGIVTDTQYF.

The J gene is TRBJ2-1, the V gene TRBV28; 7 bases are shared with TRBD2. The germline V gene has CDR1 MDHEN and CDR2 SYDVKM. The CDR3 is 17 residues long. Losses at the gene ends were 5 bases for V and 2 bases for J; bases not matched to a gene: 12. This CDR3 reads CASSQIAGITPYNEQFF. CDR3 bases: TGTGCCAGCAGTCAGATAGCGGGCATAACTCCCTACAATGAGCAGTTCTTC.

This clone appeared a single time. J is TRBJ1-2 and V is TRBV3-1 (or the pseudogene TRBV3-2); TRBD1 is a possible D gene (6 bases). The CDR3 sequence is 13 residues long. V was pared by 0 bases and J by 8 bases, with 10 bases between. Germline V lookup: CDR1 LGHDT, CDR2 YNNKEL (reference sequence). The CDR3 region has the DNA TGTGCCAGCAGCCAAGAGGGGGGGCAAGGCTACACCTTC. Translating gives CASSQEGGQGYTF.